Listed below are T cell receptor beta chains from one sample, sequenced in a study of shared clonotypes between healthy human individuals. The repertoire was sequenced with immunoSEQ multiplex PCR; TCRdb's copy has only in-frame clones and lacks some. Here the sample spans more than 2 million clones, about 95% being singletons. Sequencing used naive CD8+ T cells sorted from blood. All receptors come from a man younger than 35 in good health. CDR3s include the opening cysteine and the closing phenylalanine or tryptophan. The order of the fields is J gene, V gene, D gene, clone size, CDR3 protein, CDR3 DNA. D genes are given only for firm matches. Size tells how often a clone was seen (once, few, many) or the class of an expanded clone, and some rows leave it out.

j_call: TRBJ2-5
v_call: TRBV5-1
d_call: TRBD2
clone_size: -
cdr3_aa: CASSLAKLAEETQYF
cdr3_nt: TGCGCCAGCAGCTTGGCCAAACTAGCGGAAGAGACCCAGTACTTC

j_call: TRBJ2-2
v_call: TRBV7-6
d_call: -
clone_size: -
cdr3_aa: CASSPVTSTGELFF
cdr3_nt: TGTGCCAGCAGCCCAGTAACTAGTACCGGGGAGCTGTTTTTT

j_call: TRBJ1-1
v_call: TRBV5-4
d_call: -
clone_size: -
cdr3_aa: CASTYGVNTEAFF
cdr3_nt: TGTGCCAGCACCTACGGAGTGAACACTGAAGCTTTCTTT

j_call: TRBJ2-7
v_call: TRBV27
d_call: TRBD2
clone_size: -
cdr3_aa: CASNPYAGTSGYEQYF
cdr3_nt: TGTGCCAGCAACCCATACGCCGGGACTAGCGGCTACGAGCAGTACTTC

j_call: TRBJ1-1
v_call: TRBV5-5
d_call: -
clone_size: -
cdr3_aa: CASSLAKSSVEAFF
cdr3_nt: TGTGCCAGCAGCTTGGCCAAAAGCTCCGTTGAAGCTTTCTTT

j_call: TRBJ2-4
v_call: TRBV11-2
d_call: -
clone_size: -
cdr3_aa: CASRRDRTVIRNIQYF
cdr3_nt: TGTGCCAGCAGAAGAGACAGGACTGTGATCCGAAACATTCAGTACTTC

j_call: TRBJ1-6
v_call: TRBV28
d_call: -
clone_size: -
cdr3_aa: CASSPEGRIYNSPLHF
cdr3_nt: TGTGCCAGCAGTCCCGAAGGACGGATCTATAATTCACCCCTCCACTTT

j_call: TRBJ1-2
v_call: TRBV9
d_call: TRBD1
clone_size: once
cdr3_aa: CASSVAGTAYGYTF
cdr3_nt: TGTGCCAGCAGCGTAGCCGGGACAGCCTATGGCTACACCTTC

j_call: TRBJ2-7
v_call: TRBV28
d_call: -
clone_size: -
cdr3_aa: CASSSYRDLPPYEQYF
cdr3_nt: TGTGCCAGCAGTTCGTACAGGGACCTCCCCCCCTACGAGCAGTACTTC

j_call: TRBJ1-2
v_call: TRBV11-3
d_call: TRBD1
clone_size: -
cdr3_aa: CASSLVSLSRQGRVGYTF
cdr3_nt: TGTGCCAGCAGCTTAGTTTCTCTCTCCCGACAGGGGCGAGTTGGCTACACCTTC

j_call: TRBJ2-7
v_call: TRBV28
d_call: -
clone_size: -
cdr3_aa: CASSSVRGHEQYF
cdr3_nt: TGTGCCAGCAGTTCCGTCAGGGGCCACGAGCAGTACTTC

j_call: TRBJ1-3
v_call: TRBV2
d_call: -
clone_size: -
cdr3_aa: CASHETRLSGNTIYF
cdr3_nt: TGTGCCAGTCACGAAACACGTCTCTCTGGAAACACCATATATTTT

j_call: TRBJ2-1
v_call: TRBV6-1
d_call: TRBD2
clone_size: once
cdr3_aa: CASSEMGTSGNNEQFF
cdr3_nt: TGTGCCAGCAGTGAAATGGGGACTAGCGGGAACAATGAGCAGTTCTTC

j_call: TRBJ2-2
v_call: TRBV4-1
d_call: -
clone_size: -
cdr3_aa: CASSQALRTGELFF
cdr3_nt: TGCGCCAGCAGCCAGGCACTGAGGACCGGGGAGCTGTTTTTT

j_call: TRBJ2-7
v_call: TRBV9
d_call: -
clone_size: -
cdr3_aa: CASSGDGAYEQYF
cdr3_nt: TGTGCCAGCAGCGGTGACGGAGCCTACGAGCAGTACTTC

j_call: TRBJ2-6
v_call: TRBV27
d_call: TRBD1
clone_size: once
cdr3_aa: CASSHIPGQGISSGANVLTF
cdr3_nt: TGTGCCAGCAGTCATATCCCGGGACAGGGAATAAGCTCTGGGGCCAACGTCCTGACTTTC

j_call: TRBJ2-7
v_call: TRBV2
d_call: TRBD1
clone_size: -
cdr3_aa: CASSTPGQYYEQYF
cdr3_nt: TGTGCCAGCAGTACACCGGGACAGTATTACGAGCAGTACTTC

j_call: TRBJ2-7
v_call: TRBV6-5
d_call: TRBD1
clone_size: -
cdr3_aa: CASSYSSGQVDYEQYF
cdr3_nt: TGTGCCAGCAGTTACTCGAGCGGACAGGTGGACTACGAGCAGTACTTC

j_call: TRBJ1-2
v_call: TRBV2
d_call: TRBD1
clone_size: -
cdr3_aa: CASSEQGARAYGYTF
cdr3_nt: TGTGCCAGCAGTGAACAGGGGGCGAGAGCTTATGGCTACACCTTC

j_call: TRBJ2-3
v_call: TRBV11-2
d_call: -
clone_size: few
cdr3_aa: CASSLSDTQYF
cdr3_nt: TGTGCCAGCAGCTTATCAGATACGCAGTATTTT

j_call: TRBJ2-3
v_call: TRBV2
d_call: -
clone_size: once
cdr3_aa: CASIGLGTDTQYF
cdr3_nt: TGTGCCAGCATTGGGCTAGGCACAGATACGCAGTATTTT

j_call: TRBJ2-5
v_call: TRBV7-9
d_call: TRBD1
clone_size: -
cdr3_aa: CASSSGTGANQETQYF
cdr3_nt: TGTGCCAGCAGCTCCGGGACAGGGGCAAACCAAGAGACCCAGTACTTC

j_call: TRBJ2-7
v_call: TRBV7-9
d_call: TRBD2
clone_size: once
cdr3_aa: CASSLGSTSGGLEQYF
cdr3_nt: TGTGCCAGCAGCTTAGGATCGACTAGCGGGGGGCTTGAGCAGTACTTC

j_call: TRBJ2-7
v_call: TRBV4-2
d_call: TRBD2
clone_size: -
cdr3_aa: CASSQDGTSGSYEQYF
cdr3_nt: TGTGCCAGCAGCCAAGATGGGACTAGCGGGTCCTACGAGCAGTACTTC

j_call: TRBJ2-1
v_call: TRBV13
d_call: TRBD1
clone_size: -
cdr3_aa: CASSSTGSRGNEQFF
cdr3_nt: TGTGCCAGCAGCTCGACAGGGTCCCGAGGAAATGAGCAGTTCTTC

j_call: TRBJ2-7
v_call: TRBV7-8
d_call: -
clone_size: -
cdr3_aa: CASSLDSWEQYF
cdr3_nt: TGTGCCAGCAGCCTAGACAGTTGGGAGCAGTACTTC

j_call: TRBJ2-1
v_call: TRBV9
d_call: TRBD2
clone_size: -
cdr3_aa: CASSREGRESNEQFF
cdr3_nt: TGTGCCAGCAGCCGCGAGGGGCGGGAGTCTAATGAGCAGTTCTTC

j_call: TRBJ2-2
v_call: TRBV7-8
d_call: -
clone_size: -
cdr3_aa: CASSPAPGNTGELFF
cdr3_nt: TGTGCCAGCAGCCCCGCCCCGGGGAACACCGGGGAGCTGTTTTTT

j_call: TRBJ2-2
v_call: TRBV4-3
d_call: TRBD2
clone_size: -
cdr3_aa: CASSQGTLAGTNTGELFF
cdr3_nt: TGCGCCAGCAGCCAAGGGACACTAGCGGGAACTAACACCGGGGAGCTGTTTTTT

j_call: TRBJ1-6
v_call: TRBV9
d_call: -
clone_size: -
cdr3_aa: CASSVYPGSYNSPLHF
cdr3_nt: TGTGCCAGCAGCGTATACCCCGGCAGCTATAATTCACCCCTCCACTTT

j_call: TRBJ1-5
v_call: TRBV6-1
d_call: -
clone_size: -
cdr3_aa: CASSRGDLGPQHF
cdr3_nt: TGTGCCAGCAGTAGGGGGGATCTTGGGCCCCAGCATTTT

j_call: TRBJ2-1
v_call: TRBV11-2
d_call: TRBD1
clone_size: few
cdr3_aa: CASSPRTGGYNEQFF
cdr3_nt: TGTGCCAGCAGCCCCAGGACAGGGGGCTACAATGAGCAGTTCTTC

j_call: TRBJ2-3
v_call: TRBV7-3
d_call: -
clone_size: -
cdr3_aa: CASSFSGTGDTQYF
cdr3_nt: TGTGCCAGCAGCTTCTCTGGGACGGGAGATACGCAGTATTTT

j_call: TRBJ2-1
v_call: TRBV27
d_call: -
clone_size: -
cdr3_aa: CASSSLGAGNYNEQFF
cdr3_nt: TGTGCCAGCAGTTCCTTAGGAGCGGGCAACTACAATGAGCAGTTCTTC

j_call: TRBJ2-1
v_call: TRBV2
d_call: -
clone_size: -
cdr3_aa: CASSEQEVGYNEQFF
cdr3_nt: TGTGCCAGCAGTGAGCAGGAGGTAGGCTACAATGAGCAGTTCTTC

j_call: TRBJ1-1
v_call: TRBV5-1
d_call: -
clone_size: -
cdr3_aa: CASSPNPGRPEAFF
cdr3_nt: TGCGCCAGCAGCCCTAACCCCGGGAGGCCTGAAGCTTTCTTT

j_call: TRBJ2-7
v_call: TRBV6-1
d_call: -
clone_size: -
cdr3_aa: CASSDQLGTSYEQYF
cdr3_nt: TGTGCCAGCAGTGATCAACTGGGGACAAGCTACGAGCAGTACTTC

j_call: TRBJ1-5
v_call: TRBV30
d_call: -
clone_size: -
cdr3_aa: CAWSPQGTGNQPQHF
cdr3_nt: TGTGCCTGGAGTCCCCAAGGTACGGGCAATCAGCCCCAGCATTTT

j_call: TRBJ2-7
v_call: TRBV4-1
d_call: TRBD2
clone_size: -
cdr3_aa: CASSQDPRLAAYEQYF
cdr3_nt: TGCGCCAGCAGCCAAGACCCCCGACTAGCGGCTTACGAGCAGTACTTC

j_call: TRBJ2-7
v_call: TRBV4-3
d_call: -
clone_size: -
cdr3_aa: CASSQEFRRGSYEQYF
cdr3_nt: TGCGCCAGCAGCCAAGAATTCCGGCGGGGTTCCTACGAGCAGTACTTC

j_call: TRBJ2-3
v_call: TRBV4-1
d_call: TRBD1
clone_size: -
cdr3_aa: CASSLQGAPHTDTQYF
cdr3_nt: TGCGCCAGCAGCTTACAGGGGGCCCCCCACACAGATACGCAGTATTTT

j_call: TRBJ2-1
v_call: TRBV4-1
d_call: TRBD2
clone_size: -
cdr3_aa: CASSQSGAAGLASNEQFF
cdr3_nt: TGCGCCAGCAGCCAAAGTGGTGCTGCGGGACTAGCGTCCAATGAGCAGTTCTTC

j_call: TRBJ1-1
v_call: TRBV10-1
d_call: -
clone_size: -
cdr3_aa: CASSGPGPTEAFF
cdr3_nt: TGCGCCAGCAGTGGCCCGGGTCCGACTGAAGCTTTCTTT

j_call: TRBJ1-1
v_call: TRBV6-1
d_call: -
clone_size: -
cdr3_aa: CASSVRTTNKEAFF
cdr3_nt: TGTGCCAGCAGTGTGCGGACAACTAACAAGGAAGCTTTCTTT

j_call: TRBJ1-2
v_call: TRBV5-4
d_call: TRBD1
clone_size: -
cdr3_aa: CASSKGQANYGYTF
cdr3_nt: TGTGCCAGCAGCAAGGGACAGGCGAACTATGGCTACACCTTC

j_call: TRBJ2-1
v_call: TRBV23-1
d_call: -
clone_size: -
cdr3_aa: CASSQSASEIYNEQFF
cdr3_nt: TGCGCCAGCAGTCAATCGGCTAGCGAAATCTACAATGAGCAGTTCTTC